A selection of T cell receptor beta chains follows, all from one sample in a study of monozygotic twins with inflammatory bowel disease. TCRdb reprocessed the 5' RACE reads, with one entry per CDR3 protein and no DNA. Recorded for this sample: more than 300,000 distinct CDR3 sequences. The sequencing sample was made of blood. These receptor sequences come from a human donor with ulcerative colitis or Crohn's disease, or a healthy co-twin of an affected twin (not recorded which). CDR3s include the opening cysteine and the closing phenylalanine or tryptophan.

j_call | v_call | cdr3_aa
TRBJ2-1 | TRBV5-1 | CASRLAGYSYNEQFF
TRBJ2-7 | TRBV20-1 | CSARDPYSYEQYF
TRBJ1-1 | TRBV6-5 | CASSYPGQEAFF
TRBJ2-5 | TRBV7-9 | CASSTGTGSETQYF
TRBJ2-3 | TRBV7-3 | CASSRHGGWKTDTQYF
TRBJ1-5 | TRBV2 | CASQGTNQPQHF
TRBJ2-1 | TRBV2 | CASRSGEPAEQFF
TRBJ2-3 | TRBV24-1 | CATSDSGTGVTDTQYF
TRBJ2-1 | TRBV4-2 | CASRTSGGNEQFF
TRBJ1-5 | TRBV4-1 | CASSRARGPSSSYSNQPQHF
TRBJ1-1 | TRBV5-5 | CASSLVIGTEAFF
TRBJ2-7 | TRBV4-2 | CASSQDPETGTQVQQYF
TRBJ2-7 | TRBV16 | CASSQTGSSYEQYF
TRBJ2-7 | TRBV29-1 | CSVGRTESYEQYF
TRBJ1-4 | TRBV10-3 | CAISESYATNEKLFF
TRBJ2-7 | TRBV20-1 | CSARVGGGPYEQYF
TRBJ1-5 | TRBV5-6 | CASSARTVANQPQHF
TRBJ2-1 | TRBV15 | CATSRSKQGSHNEQFF
TRBJ1-4 | TRBV4-2 | CASSLQTAGEKLFF
TRBJ2-6 | TRBV20-1 | CSAPSGANVLTF
TRBJ2-7 | TRBV12-3/TRBV12-4 | CASSLIGVDEQYF
TRBJ1-1 | TRBV5-1 | CASSLGSPEAFF
TRBJ1-6 | TRBV7-9 | CASSSRTDSPLHF
TRBJ2-7 | TRBV28 | CASSSGYEQYF